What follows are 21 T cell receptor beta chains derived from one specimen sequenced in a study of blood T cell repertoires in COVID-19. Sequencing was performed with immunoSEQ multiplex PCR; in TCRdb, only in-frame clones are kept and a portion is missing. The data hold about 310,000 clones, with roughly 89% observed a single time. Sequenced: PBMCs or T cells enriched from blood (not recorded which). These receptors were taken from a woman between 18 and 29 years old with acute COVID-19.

Here the CDR3 reads CASSVEAPAAQHF. CDR3 in DNA: TGTGCCAGCAGTGTGGAGGCCCCGGCGGCCCAGCATTTT. The genes are TRBV2 and TRBJ1-5; D unresolved. V dropped 4 bases and J dropped 11 bases, with 15 bases sitting between them. There are 13 residues in the CDR3. CDR1 and CDR2 from the germline V gene are SNHLY and FYNNEI.

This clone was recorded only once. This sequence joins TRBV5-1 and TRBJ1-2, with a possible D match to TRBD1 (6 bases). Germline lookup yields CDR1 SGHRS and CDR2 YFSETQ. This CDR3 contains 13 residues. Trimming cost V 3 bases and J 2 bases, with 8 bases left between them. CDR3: CASSSRGNYGYTF. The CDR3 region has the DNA TGCGCCAGCAGCTCGAGGGGGAACTATGGCTACACCTTC.

The CDR3 sequence is CASRDTGTGGHEQYF. The CDR3 DNA follows: TGTGCCAGCAGGGACACCGGGACAGGGGGCCACGAGCAGTACTTC. This chain links TRBV28 with TRBJ2-7, with 12 bases lining up with TRBD1. The CDR3 runs to 15 residues. With 6 bases clipped from V and 5 bases from J, the junction kept 8 bases outside the gene matches. Per germline, CDR1 MDHEN and CDR2 SYDVKM.

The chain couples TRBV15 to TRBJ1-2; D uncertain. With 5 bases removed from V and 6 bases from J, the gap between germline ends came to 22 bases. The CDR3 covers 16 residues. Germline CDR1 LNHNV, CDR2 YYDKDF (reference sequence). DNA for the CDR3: TGTGCCACCAGCGGCCTCACGGAGGTCACGGACGATGGCTACACCTTC. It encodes CATSGLTEVTDDGYTF.

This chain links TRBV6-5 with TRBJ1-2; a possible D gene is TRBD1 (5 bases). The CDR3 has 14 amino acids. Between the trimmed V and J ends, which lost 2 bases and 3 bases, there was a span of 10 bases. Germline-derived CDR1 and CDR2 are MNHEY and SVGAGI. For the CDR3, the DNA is TGTGCCAGCAGTTACCAGGGCAGCGACTATGGCTACACCTTC. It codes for CASSYQGSDYGYTF.

CDR3 sequence reads: CASSAGPTSGAGELFF. The CDR3 DNA reads TGCGCCAGCAGTGCCGGGCCTACCAGCGGAGCCGGGGAGCTGTTTTTT. The genes are TRBV10-1 and TRBJ2-2, with D tentatively TRBD2 (5 bases). The ends were cut back, 4 bases at V and 6 bases at J, with 18 bases in the middle. The CDR3 is 16 residues long. The germline V gene has CDR1 WNHNN and CDR2 SYGVQD (reference sequence).

The CDR3 nucleotides are TGCGCCAGCAGCCCTGGGGCGTACGGGGAGCTGTTTTTT. Translating gives CASSPGAYGELFF. The V call is TRBV5-1, the J call TRBJ2-2; possible D gene TRBD1, 5 bases. The CDR3 has 13 amino acids. Trimming removed 4 bases at V and 7 bases at J, with 11 bases between. Germline loops: CDR1 SGHRS, CDR2 YFSETQ.

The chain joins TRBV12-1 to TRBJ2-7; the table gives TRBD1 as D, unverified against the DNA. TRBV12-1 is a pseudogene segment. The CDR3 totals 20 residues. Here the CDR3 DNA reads TGTGCCAGCAGCCTACGTCCCGGGACAGGGTTCCCGGACTCTTCCTACGAGCAGTACTTC. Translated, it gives CASSLRPGTGFPDSSYEQYF.

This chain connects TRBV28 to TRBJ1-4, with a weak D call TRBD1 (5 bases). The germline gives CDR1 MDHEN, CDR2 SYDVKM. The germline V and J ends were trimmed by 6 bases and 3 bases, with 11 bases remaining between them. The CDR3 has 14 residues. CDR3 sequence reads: CASRDDRANEKLFF. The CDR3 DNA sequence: TGTGCCAGCAGGGACGACAGAGCTAATGAAAAACTGTTTTTT.

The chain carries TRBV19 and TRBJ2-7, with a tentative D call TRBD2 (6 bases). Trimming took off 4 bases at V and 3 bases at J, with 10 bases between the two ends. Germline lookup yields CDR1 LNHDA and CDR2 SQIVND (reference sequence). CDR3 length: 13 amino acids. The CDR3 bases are TGTGCCAGTAGTACCTCCGGGGGCTACGAGCAGTACTTC. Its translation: CASSTSGGYEQYF. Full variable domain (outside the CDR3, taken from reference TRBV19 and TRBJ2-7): DGGITQSPKYLFRKEGQNVTLSCEQNLNHDAMYWYRQDPGQGLRLIYYSQIVNDFQKGDIAEGYSVSREKKESFPLTVTSAQKNPTAFYLCASSTSGGYEQYFGPGTRLTVT.

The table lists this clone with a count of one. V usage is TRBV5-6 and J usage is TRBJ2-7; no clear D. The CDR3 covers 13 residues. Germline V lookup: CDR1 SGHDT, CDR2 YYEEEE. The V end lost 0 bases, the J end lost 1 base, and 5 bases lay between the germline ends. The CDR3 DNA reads TGTGCCAGCAGCTTGGCCTTTTCCTACGAGCAGTACTTC. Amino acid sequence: CASSLAFSYEQYF.

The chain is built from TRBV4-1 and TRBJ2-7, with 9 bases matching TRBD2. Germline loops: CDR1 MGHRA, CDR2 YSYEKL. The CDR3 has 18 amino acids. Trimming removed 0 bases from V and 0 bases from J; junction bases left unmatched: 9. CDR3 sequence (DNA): TGCGCCAGCAGCCAAGAGGCGCCCCAACTAGCGGGCTCCTACGAGCAGTACTTC. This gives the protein CASSQEAPQLAGSYEQYF.

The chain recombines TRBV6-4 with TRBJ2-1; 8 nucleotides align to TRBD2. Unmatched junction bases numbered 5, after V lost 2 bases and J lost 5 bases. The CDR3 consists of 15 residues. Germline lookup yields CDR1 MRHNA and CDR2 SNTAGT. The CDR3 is CASSDAGGSNNEQFF. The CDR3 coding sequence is TGTGCCAGCAGTGACGCGGGAGGCTCGAACAATGAGCAGTTCTTC.

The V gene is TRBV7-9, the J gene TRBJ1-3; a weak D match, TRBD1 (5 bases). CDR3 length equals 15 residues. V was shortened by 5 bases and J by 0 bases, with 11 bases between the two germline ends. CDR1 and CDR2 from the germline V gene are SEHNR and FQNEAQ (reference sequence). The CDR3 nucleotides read TGTGCCAGCAGCCAGGGTGGGTACTCTGGAAACACCATATATTTT. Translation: CASSQGGYSGNTIYF.

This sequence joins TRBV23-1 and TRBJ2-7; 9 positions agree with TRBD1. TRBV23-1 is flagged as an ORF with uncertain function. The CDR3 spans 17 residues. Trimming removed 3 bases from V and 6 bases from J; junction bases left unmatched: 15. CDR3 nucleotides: TGCGCCAGCAGTCACGGCCGCCGGGACAGGGTTCTCTTCGAGCAGTACTTC. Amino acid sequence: CASSHGRRDRVLFEQYF.

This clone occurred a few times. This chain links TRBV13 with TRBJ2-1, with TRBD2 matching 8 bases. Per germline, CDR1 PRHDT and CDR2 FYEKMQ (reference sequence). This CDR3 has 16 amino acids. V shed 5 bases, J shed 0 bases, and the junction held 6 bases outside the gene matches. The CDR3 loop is CASSEALAGSYNEQFF. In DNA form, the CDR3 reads TGTGCCAGCAGCGAAGCCCTAGCGGGCTCCTACAATGAGCAGTTCTTC.

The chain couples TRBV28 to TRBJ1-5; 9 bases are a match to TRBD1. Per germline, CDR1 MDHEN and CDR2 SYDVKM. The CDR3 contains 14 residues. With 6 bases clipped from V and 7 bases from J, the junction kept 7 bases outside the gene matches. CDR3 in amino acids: CASSPRDREQPQHF. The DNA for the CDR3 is TGTGCCAGCAGCCCCCGGGACAGGGAACAGCCCCAGCATTTT.

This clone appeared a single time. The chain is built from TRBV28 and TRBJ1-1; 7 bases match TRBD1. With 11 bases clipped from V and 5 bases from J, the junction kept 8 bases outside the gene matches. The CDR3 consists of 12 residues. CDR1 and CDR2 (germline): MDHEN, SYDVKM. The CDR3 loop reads CACYRGGTEAFF. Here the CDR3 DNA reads TGTGCCTGCTACAGGGGCGGAACTGAAGCTTTCTTT.

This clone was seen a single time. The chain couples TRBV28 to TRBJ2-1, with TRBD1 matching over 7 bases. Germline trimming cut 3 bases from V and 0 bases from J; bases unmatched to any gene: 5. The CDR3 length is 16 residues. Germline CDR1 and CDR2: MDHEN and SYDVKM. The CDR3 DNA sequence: TGTGCCAGCAGTTTTACAGGGACAGCCTCCTACAATGAGCAGTTCTTC. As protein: CASSFTGTASYNEQFF. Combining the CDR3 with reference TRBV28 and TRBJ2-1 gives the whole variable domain DVKVTQSSRYLVKRTGEKVFLECVQDMDHENMFWYRQDPGLGLRLIYFSYDVKMKEKGDIPEGYSVSREKKERFSLILESASTNQTSMYLCASSFTGTASYNEQFFGPGTRLTVL.

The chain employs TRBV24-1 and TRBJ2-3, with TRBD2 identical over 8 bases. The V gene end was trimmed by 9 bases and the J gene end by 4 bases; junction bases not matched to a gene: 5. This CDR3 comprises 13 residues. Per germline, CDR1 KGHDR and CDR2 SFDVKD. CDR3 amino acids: CATESGSSDTQYF. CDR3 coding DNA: TGTGCCACCGAGAGCGGGAGCTCAGATACGCAGTATTTT.

The CDR3 DNA is TGCGCCAGCAGCCACGAGGCCCTCCAAGAGACCCAGTACTTC. Residues: CASSHEALQETQYF. This sequence joins TRBV4-1 and TRBJ2-5; D is uncertain. Germline CDR1 is MGHRA and CDR2 is YSYEKL. This CDR3 is built from 14 residues. V shed 3 bases and J shed 1 base, with 9 bases lying between them.